The 30 T cell receptor beta chains below were found in one sample sequenced in a study of shared clonotypes between healthy human individuals. Method: immunoSEQ multiplex PCR; TCRdb's copy keeps in-frame clones and lacks some. The sample has about 1.5 million clones; approximately 98% are singletons. Material for sequencing was naive CD4+ T cells sorted from blood. Documented subset: CD45RA+ positively selected. These TCRs come from a man younger than 40 in good health.

A word on this clone: The sample has other DNA sequences that encode this CDR3 too. The rearrangement joins TRBV5-1 to TRBJ2-5; D remains ambiguous. V was pared by 0 bases and J by 3 bases, with 3 bases between. The CDR3 runs to 12 residues. CDR1 and CDR2 (germline): SGHRS, YFSETQ. Here the CDR3 DNA reads TGCGCCAGCAGCTTGGAGAAAGAGACCCAGTACTTC. Translated: CASSLEKETQYF.

This chain joins TRBV5-4 and TRBJ1-3, with unresolved D. V lost 4 bases to trimming and J lost 3 bases, with 14 bases between them. Looked up from germline, CDR1 is SGHNT and CDR2 is YYREEE (reference sequence). CDR3 length equals 15 residues. In DNA, the CDR3 is TGTGCCAGCAGCCATCAAAGGGCTGATGGAAACACCATATATTTT. This gives the protein CASSHQRADGNTIYF.

The chain recombines TRBV18 with TRBJ2-5; D ambiguous. Trimming stripped 1 base from V and 2 bases from J, with 11 bases between. CDR1 KGHSH and CDR2 LQKENI come from the germline V gene. The CDR3 covers 15 residues. This CDR3 is CASSPLPDLQETQYF. CDR3 in DNA: TGTGCCAGCTCACCACTCCCCGACTTGCAAGAGACCCAGTACTTC.

This chain uses TRBV25-1 with TRBJ2-7, with TRBD1 identical over 9 bases. This CDR3 comprises 12 residues. Germline V CDR1 and CDR2: MGHDK, SYGVNS. V gave up 4 bases and J gave up 8 bases; unmatched junction bases: 3. The CDR3 spells CASSAGQGKQYF. The CDR3 nucleotides read TGTGCCAGCAGTGCAGGACAGGGGAAGCAGTACTTC.

The rearrangement links TRBV5-1 to TRBJ1-1, with D tentatively TRBD1 (5 bases). With 7 bases removed from V and 2 bases from J, the gap between germline ends came to 15 bases. The CDR3 spans 14 residues. CDR1 is SGHRS and CDR2 is YFSETQ in the germline V gene. CDR3 amino acids: CASGGTGYNTEAFF. CDR3 bases: TGCGCCAGCGGGGGAACAGGCTACAACACTGAAGCTTTCTTT.

The rearrangement uses TRBV5-6 and TRBJ2-5; no firm D call. The CDR3 contains 17 residues. Between the trimmed V and J ends, which lost 0 bases and 5 bases, there was a span of 20 bases. The germline CDR1 and CDR2 sequences are SGHDT and YYEEEE. The CDR3 region is CASSLARVSPIMETQYF. The CDR3 DNA follows: TGTGCCAGCAGCTTGGCTCGTGTGAGCCCCATTATGGAGACCCAGTACTTC.

The V gene is TRBV4-2, the J gene TRBJ2-5, with 8 bases lining up with TRBD2. Germline V gene lookup returns CDR1 LGHNA and CDR2 YNFKEQ. Losses at the gene ends were 0 bases for V and 5 bases for J; bases not matched to a gene: 11. There are 17 residues in the CDR3. The CDR3 reads CASSQDGTSGLWETQYF. The CDR3 coding sequence is TGTGCCAGCAGCCAAGATGGCACTAGCGGTCTTTGGGAGACCCAGTACTTC.

The J gene is TRBJ2-1, the V gene TRBV7-2; 10 bases match TRBD2. This CDR3 region has 16 residues. V was pared by 1 base and J by 3 bases, with 3 bases of the junction left unmatched. CDR1 is SGHTA and CDR2 is FQGNSA in the germline V gene. CDR3: CASSLGPSGSYNEQFF. As DNA, the CDR3 is TGTGCCAGCAGCTTAGGTCCTAGCGGGAGCTACAATGAGCAGTTCTTC.

The rearrangement uses TRBV29-1 and TRBJ2-3; 13 bases match TRBD2. After removal of 4 bases from V and 0 bases from J, the junction contained 10 bases not matched to a gene. Germline V gene sequence: CDR1 SQVTM, CDR2 ANQGSEA. This CDR3 has 18 amino acids. CDR3 amino acids: CSVGRTSGSFSSTDTQYF. The CDR3 nucleotides read TGCAGCGTTGGAAGGACTAGCGGGAGCTTTTCTAGCACAGATACGCAGTATTTT.

The J gene is TRBJ2-3, the V gene TRBV6-5; maybe TRBD2 (6 bases). The CDR3 sequence is 16 residues long. V was pared by 4 bases and J by 6 bases, with 20 bases between. In germline, CDR1 is MNHEY, CDR2 SVGAGI. The CDR3 region is CASSSPAKGGLDTQYF. For the CDR3, the DNA is TGTGCCAGCAGTTCCCCCGCTAAGGGAGGCTTGGATACGCAGTATTTT.

V is TRBV5-6 and J is TRBJ2-7; D call uncertain. CDR1 is SGHDT and CDR2 is YYEEEE in the germline V gene. The CDR3 is 11 residues long. Trimming cost V 5 bases and J 3 bases, with 6 bases left between them. The CDR3 sequence: CASRRNYEQYF. CDR3 coding DNA: TGTGCCAGCAGACGGAACTACGAGCAGTACTTC.

The rearrangement uses TRBV5-1 and TRBJ2-3; 7 nucleotides align to TRBD1. The CDR3 sequence is 15 residues long. Losses at the gene ends were 2 bases for V and 1 base for J; bases not matched to a gene: 4. Germline-derived CDR1 and CDR2 are SGHRS and YFSETQ. CDR3 nucleotides: TGCGCCAGCAGCTTAAGACAGGGCCGCACAGATACGCAGTATTTT. The encoded protein is CASSLRQGRTDTQYF.

This chain connects TRBV15 to TRBJ1-5, with no clear D. V lost 1 base to trimming and J lost 7 bases, with 11 bases between them. The CDR3 consists of 14 residues. The germline V gene has CDR1 LNHNV and CDR2 YYDKDF (reference sequence). In DNA form, the CDR3 reads TGTGCCACCAGCAGAGCTGGGTCGGGCCAGCCCCAGCATTTT. As protein: CATSRAGSGQPQHF.

The J gene is TRBJ2-1, the V gene TRBV5-1; D not certain. Germline CDR1 SGHRS, CDR2 YFSETQ. The CDR3 is 12 amino acids. V gave up 3 bases and J gave up 8 bases, with 9 bases separating them. Here the CDR3 DNA reads TGCGCCAGCAGCTCAGCCTTGGATGAGCAGTTCTTC. Translating gives CASSSALDEQFF.

This chain connects TRBV10-3 to TRBJ2-3; D is perhaps TRBD1 (6 bases). Germline V gives CDR1 ENHRY, CDR2 SYGVKD. V shed 2 bases and J shed 6 bases, with 9 bases lying between them. The CDR3 runs to 13 residues. CDR3 sequence (DNA): TGTGCCATCAGTGAGCAGGGGTTGGATACGCAGTATTTT. Translation gives CAISEQGLDTQYF.

As to this clone: This CDR3 is also generated by other DNA sequences in the sample. This rearrangement joins TRBV29-1 to TRBJ2-5; D is possibly TRBD1 (5 bases). V lost 4 bases, J lost 1 base, and 10 bases lay in between. The CDR3 spans 13 residues. Germline V gene sequence: CDR1 SQVTM, CDR2 ANQGSEA. CDR3 sequence reads: CSVGGGPQETQYF. CDR3 coding DNA: TGCAGCGTTGGGGGCGGACCCCAAGAGACCCAGTACTTC.

About this clone: The identical CDR3 is also encoded by other nucleotide sequences in the sample. CDR3 protein: CASSLAPRETQYF. Here the CDR3 DNA reads TGTGCCAGCAGCTTAGCTCCCCGAGAGACCCAGTACTTC. The chain combines TRBV11-2 with TRBJ2-5; D not resolved. CDR3 length equals 13 residues. Germline CDR1 and CDR2: SGHAT and FQNNGV. V was clipped by 1 base and J by 4 bases, with 7 bases between them.

V and J are TRBV7-8 and TRBJ2-1; D is ambiguous. The V gene lost 4 bases and the J gene lost 7 bases, with 2 bases spanning the gap. There are 10 residues in the CDR3. Looked up from germline, CDR1 is SGHVS and CDR2 is FQNEAQ. CDR3 nucleotides: TGTGCCAGCAGCTCGAATGAGCAGTTCTTC. It encodes CASSSNEQFF.

The chain combines TRBV19 with TRBJ2-1; D ambiguous. Between the trimmed V and J ends, which lost 1 base and 9 bases, there was a span of 4 bases. This CDR3 has 11 residues. Germline CDR1 and CDR2: LNHDA and SQIVND (reference sequence). CDR3 in DNA: TGTGCCAGTAGTATAGTGGGTGAGCAGTTCTTC. Translating gives CASSIVGEQFF.

The chain recombines TRBV6-1 with TRBJ2-7; TRBD1 matches 7 bases. V dropped 6 bases and J dropped 7; count of bases not matched to a gene: 9. This CDR3 is 13 amino acids long. Germline CDR1 reads MNHNS; CDR2 reads SASEGT. CDR3 residues: CASRGYRGYEQYF. As DNA, the CDR3 is TGTGCCAGCAGGGGATACAGGGGTTATGAGCAGTACTTC.

The chain couples TRBV10-1 to TRBJ2-7, with D perhaps matching TRBD2 (6 bases). Trimming left V 5 bases short and J 4 bases short, with 15 bases between. Germline V lookup: CDR1 WNHNN, CDR2 SYGVQD (reference sequence). CDR3 length: 14 amino acids. CDR3 nucleotide sequence: TGCGCCAGCAGTTTCTCGGCTGGGGGGTACGAGCAGTACTTC. This encodes CASSFSAGGYEQYF.

The J gene is TRBJ2-1, the V gene TRBV10-3; the D gene is possibly TRBD2 (6 bases). This CDR3 comprises 13 residues. The germline CDR1 and CDR2 sequences are ENHRY and SYGVKD. The V gene lost 10 bases and the J gene lost 4 bases, with 14 bases spanning the gap. CDR3 sequence reads: CATGTGEYNEQFF. CDR3 sequence (DNA): TGTGCCACCGGGACTGGCGAGTACAATGAGCAGTTCTTC.

The chain employs TRBV4-1 and TRBJ2-7; D not certain. The CDR3 spans 12 residues. Looked up from germline, CDR1 is MGHRA and CDR2 is YSYEKL. Trimming removed 3 bases at V and 0 bases at J, with 3 bases between. The CDR3 reads CASSHDSYEQYF. CDR3 nucleotides: TGCGCCAGCAGCCACGACTCCTACGAGCAGTACTTC.

CDR3 residues: CASSLLLGGPSYEQYF. In DNA, the CDR3 is TGTGCCAGCAGCCTACTCTTGGGAGGGCCCTCCTACGAGCAGTACTTC. This chain uses TRBV7-2 with TRBJ2-7; 7 positions agree with TRBD2. After removal of 5 bases from V and 0 bases from J, the junction contained 10 bases not matched to a gene. CDR1 is SGHTA, CDR2 FQGNSA, per germline. The CDR3 extends over 16 amino acids.

The J gene is TRBJ2-7, the V gene TRBV14; 7 bases are a match to TRBD1. V trimming: 4 bases; J trimming: 7 bases; junction bases outside the gene matches: 7. Germline-derived CDR1 and CDR2 are SGHDN and FVKESK. This CDR3 spans 13 amino acids. The CDR3 DNA reads TGTGCCAGCAGCCGGGACAGCTCAAAGGAGCAGTACTTC. It yields the protein CASSRDSSKEQYF.

The V call is TRBV5-1, the J call TRBJ2-3, with 8 bases matching TRBD1. The CDR3 is 14 amino acids. Germline loops: CDR1 SGHRS, CDR2 YFSETQ. With 5 bases clipped from V and 5 bases from J, the junction kept 7 bases outside the gene matches. This CDR3 is CASRPDRARDTQYF. CDR3 DNA: TGCGCCAGCAGGCCGGACAGGGCTAGAGATACGCAGTATTTT. Full variable domain (outside the CDR3, taken from reference TRBV5-1 and TRBJ2-3): KAGVTQTPRYLIKTRGQQVTLSCSPISGHRSVSWYQQTPGQGLQFLFEYFSETQRNKGNFPGRFSGRQFSNSRSEMNVSTLELGDSALYLCASRPDRARDTQYFGPGTRLTVL.

The V and J genes are TRBV19 and TRBJ2-1; a possible D gene is TRBD2 (5 bases). Looked up from germline, CDR1 is LNHDA and CDR2 is SQIVND (reference sequence). The CDR3 runs to 15 residues. V lost 6 bases to trimming and J lost 3 bases, with 15 bases between them. The CDR3 region is CASSPGTRYYNEQFF. CDR3 nucleotides: TGTGCCAGTAGCCCGGGAACCCGCTACTACAATGAGCAGTTCTTC.

Comments on this clone: Other DNA sequences in this sample translate to the same CDR3. The J gene is TRBJ2-7, the V gene TRBV18; D call uncertain. V shed 1 base and J shed 3 bases, with 1 base lying between them. The CDR3 loop spans 11 amino acids. Per the germline V gene, CDR1 is KGHSH and CDR2 is LQKENI. This chain's CDR3 is CASSPLYEQYF. CDR3 DNA: TGTGCCAGCTCACCACTCTACGAGCAGTACTTC.

This clone was picked up a small number of times. V gene TRBV4-2 combines with J gene TRBJ2-6; D is unresolved. Germline CDR1 LGHNA, CDR2 YNFKEQ. Trimming took off 4 bases at V and 0 bases at J, with 10 bases between the two ends. The CDR3 is 16 residues long. The CDR3, as DNA: TGTGCCAGCAGCCTAGAACTGAGCTCTGGGGCCAACGTCCTGACTTTC. Translation gives CASSLELSSGANVLTF.

The chain recombines TRBV6-5 with TRBJ2-1; possibly TRBD1 for D (5 bases). This CDR3 comprises 15 residues. CDR1 is MNHEY, CDR2 SVGAGI, per germline. Trimming pared 0 bases from V and 6 bases from J, leaving 12 bases between. This CDR3 reads CASSYSTTAINEQFF. CDR3 DNA: TGTGCCAGCAGTTACTCGACGACAGCCATCAATGAGCAGTTCTTC.